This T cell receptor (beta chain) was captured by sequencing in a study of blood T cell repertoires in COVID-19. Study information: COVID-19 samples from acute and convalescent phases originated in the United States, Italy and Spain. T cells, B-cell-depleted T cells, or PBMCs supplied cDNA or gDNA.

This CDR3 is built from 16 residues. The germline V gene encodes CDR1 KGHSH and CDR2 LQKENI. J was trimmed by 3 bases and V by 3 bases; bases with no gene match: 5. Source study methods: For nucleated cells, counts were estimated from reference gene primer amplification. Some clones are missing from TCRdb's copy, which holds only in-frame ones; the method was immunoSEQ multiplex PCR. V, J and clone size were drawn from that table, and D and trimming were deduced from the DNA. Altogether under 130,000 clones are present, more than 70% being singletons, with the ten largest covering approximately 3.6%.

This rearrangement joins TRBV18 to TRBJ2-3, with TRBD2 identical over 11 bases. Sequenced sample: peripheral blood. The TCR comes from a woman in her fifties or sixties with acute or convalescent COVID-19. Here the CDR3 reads CASSPLAGGVTDTQYF. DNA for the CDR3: TGTGCCAGCTCACCCCTAGCGGGAGGTGTTACAGATACGCAGTATTTT.